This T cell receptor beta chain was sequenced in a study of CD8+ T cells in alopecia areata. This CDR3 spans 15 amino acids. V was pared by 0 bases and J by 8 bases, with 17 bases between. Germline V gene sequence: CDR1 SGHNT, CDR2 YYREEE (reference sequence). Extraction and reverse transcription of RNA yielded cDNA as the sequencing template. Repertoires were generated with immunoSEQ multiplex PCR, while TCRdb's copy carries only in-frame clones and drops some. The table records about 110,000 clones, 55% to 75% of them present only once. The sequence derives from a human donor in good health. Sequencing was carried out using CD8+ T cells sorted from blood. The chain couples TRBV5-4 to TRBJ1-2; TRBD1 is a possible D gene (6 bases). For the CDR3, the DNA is TGTGCCAGCAGCTTGGCCCGGTTATGGGGGCACGGCTACACCTTC. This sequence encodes CASSLARLWGHGYTF.